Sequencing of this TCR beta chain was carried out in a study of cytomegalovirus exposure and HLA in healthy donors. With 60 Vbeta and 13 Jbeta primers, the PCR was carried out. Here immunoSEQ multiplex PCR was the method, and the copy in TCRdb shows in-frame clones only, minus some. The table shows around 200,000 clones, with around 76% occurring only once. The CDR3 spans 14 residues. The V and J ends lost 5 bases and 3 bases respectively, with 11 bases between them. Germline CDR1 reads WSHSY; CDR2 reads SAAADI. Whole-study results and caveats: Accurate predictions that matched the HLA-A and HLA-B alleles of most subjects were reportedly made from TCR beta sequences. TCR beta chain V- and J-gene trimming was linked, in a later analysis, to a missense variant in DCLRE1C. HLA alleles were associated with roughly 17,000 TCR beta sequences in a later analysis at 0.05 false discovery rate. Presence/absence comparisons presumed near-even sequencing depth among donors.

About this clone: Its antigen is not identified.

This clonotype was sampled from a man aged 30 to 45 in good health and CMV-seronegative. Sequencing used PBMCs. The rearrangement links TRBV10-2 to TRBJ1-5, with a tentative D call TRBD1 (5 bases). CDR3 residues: CASSPDRFNQPQHF. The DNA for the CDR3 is TGCGCCAGCAGTCCCGACAGATTCAATCAGCCCCAGCATTTT.